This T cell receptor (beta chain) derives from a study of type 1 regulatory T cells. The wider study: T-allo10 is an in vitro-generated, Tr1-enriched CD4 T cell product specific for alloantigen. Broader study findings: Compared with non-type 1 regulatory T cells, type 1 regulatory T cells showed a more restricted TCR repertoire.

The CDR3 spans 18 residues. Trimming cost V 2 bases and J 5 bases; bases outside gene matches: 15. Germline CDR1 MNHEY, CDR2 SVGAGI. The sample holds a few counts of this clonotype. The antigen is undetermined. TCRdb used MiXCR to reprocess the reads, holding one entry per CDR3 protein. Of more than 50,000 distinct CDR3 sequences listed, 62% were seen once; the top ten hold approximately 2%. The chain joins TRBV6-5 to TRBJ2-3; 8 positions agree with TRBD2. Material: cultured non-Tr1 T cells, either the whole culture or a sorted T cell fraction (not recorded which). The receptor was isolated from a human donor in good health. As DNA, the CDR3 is TGTGCCAGCAGTTACCGGCGTACGGGAGGGTTCTCGGGAGATACGCAGTATTTT. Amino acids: CASSYRRTGGFSGDTQYF.